These 14 T cell receptor beta chains originate from one sample sequenced in a study of T cells expressing NK-cell markers. TCRdb reprocessed the 5' RACE reads; each CDR3 protein has one entry and no DNA is given. The table counts more than 250,000 distinct CDR3 sequences; about 0.4% lies in the top ten. Sequencing was carried out using blood T cells: a sorted CD56 or NKG2C T cell subset, CD4+ or CD8+ T cells, or bulk PBMC T cells (not recorded which). The receptors originated from a man aged 18 to 30 in good health.

The chain has TRBV4-2 and TRBJ2-1. The germline gives CDR1 LGHNA, CDR2 YNFKEQ. The CDR3 consists of 15 residues. The CDR3 sequence: CASSPVGSSYNEQFF.

The rearrangement joins TRBV23-1 to TRBJ2-1; TCRdb calls TRBD2, which cannot be checked without DNA. TRBV23-1 is given ORF status, its function remaining uncertain. The CDR3 is made up of 11 amino acids. The CDR3 sequence is CASGNSGFQFF.

The rearrangement uses TRBV12-3 or TRBV12-4 and TRBJ1-3. The CDR3 is 15 amino acids. CDR3 loop: CASSLPRLAGNTIYF.

V gene TRBV24-1 combines with J gene TRBJ2-1; the TCRdb D gene call, TRBD2, has no DNA to confirm it. The germline V gene has CDR1 KGHDR and CDR2 SFDVKD. The CDR3 is made up of 16 amino acids. CDR3 region: CATSDWGTSGYNEQFF.

V and J are TRBV15 and TRBJ2-5; as DNA is missing, the TRBD1 call by TCRdb cannot be tested. In germline, CDR1 is LNHNV, CDR2 YYDKDF (reference sequence). CDR3 length: 16 residues. The CDR3 region is CATSRTKQGKQETQYF.

V gene TRBV18 combines with J gene TRBJ1-5; the TRBD1 assignment by TCRdb is unverifiable without DNA. Germline V gives CDR1 KGHSH, CDR2 LQKENI. The CDR3 spans 14 residues. The chain's CDR3 is CASSSDRINQPQHF.

The rearrangement uses TRBV10-2 and TRBJ2-2; TCRdb outputs TRBD1, but without DNA this stays unchecked. Germline values: CDR1 WSHSY, CDR2 SAAADI. The CDR3 loop spans 13 amino acids. CDR3 loop: CASSEQGTGELFF.

The chain joins TRBV24-1 to TRBJ2-5; TCRdb indicates TRBD2, and absent DNA this call remains unverified. Germline V gives CDR1 KGHDR, CDR2 SFDVKD. The CDR3 is made up of 12 amino acids. This CDR3 reads CATSEAAETQYF.

The chain links TRBV5-1 to TRBJ1-1; TCRdb lists TRBD1, though no DNA is available to test this call. The CDR3 is made up of 16 amino acids. Germline V lookup: CDR1 SGHRS, CDR2 YFSETQ. The CDR3 loop is CASSPKDRLRGTEAFF.

The rearrangement joins TRBV24-1 to TRBJ2-1; the D gene TCRdb calls, TRBD2, cannot be checked with no DNA. Germline values: CDR1 KGHDR, CDR2 SFDVKD. The CDR3 is made up of 19 amino acids. The CDR3 sequence: CATSDLVLAGGHPSGEQFF.

The V call is TRBV12-3 or TRBV12-4, the J call TRBJ1-4; TCRdb proposes TRBD1, but this gene call is untestable without DNA. This CDR3 is built from 16 residues. The CDR3 sequence: CASRKRGGTTNEKLFF.

The CDR3 here is CASSLVAPKSPYPGANVLTF. The rearrangement joins TRBV5-6 to TRBJ2-6; TCRdb names TRBD1, which stays unverified in the absence of DNA. The CDR3 covers 20 residues. The germline gives CDR1 SGHDT, CDR2 YYEEEE.

This chain joins TRBV27 and TRBJ1-2; checking the TCRdb D call of TRBD1 is not possible without DNA. CDR1 and CDR2 (germline): MNHEY, SMNVEV (reference sequence). This CDR3 is built from 15 residues. This chain's CDR3 is CASSFGRGLYYGYTF.

The chain combines TRBV29-1 with TRBJ2-5; TCRdb's D gene call, TRBD2, goes unchecked for lack of DNA. Germline lookup yields CDR1 SQVTM and CDR2 ANQGSEA. The CDR3 has 13 amino acids. The CDR3 region is CSAEHGLPQTQYF.